These 2 T cell receptor beta chains came from one sample sequenced in a study of T cell repertoires in cytomegalovirus infection. TCRdb independently ran MiXCR on the reads; one entry per CDR3 protein. The repertoire consists of just over 150,000 distinct CDR3 sequences, with around 24% occurring once and the leading ten covering around 9.9%. Sequencing was done on a sample of PBMCs. The source is a human donor in good health (CMV status not recorded). Some clones in this sample may be carry-over from other donors' samples.

This clonotype was counted a few times. The J gene is TRBJ1-5, the V gene TRBV20-1, with 7 bases that match TRBD1. After removal of 6 bases from V and 0 bases from J, the junction contained 14 bases not matched to a gene. The CDR3 length is 17 residues. The germline gives CDR1 DFQATT, CDR2 SNEGSKA (reference sequence). CDR3 in DNA: TGCAGTGCCTACCGACCTATGGGACAGAGTAGCAATCAGCCCCAGCATTTT. This translates into CSAYRPMGQSSNQPQHF.

This clonotype has more than one count but fewer than ten. The genes are TRBV5-6 and TRBJ2-3, with 10 bases identical to TRBD2. V gave up 0 bases and J gave up 5 bases; unmatched junction bases: 3. Germline V gene lookup returns CDR1 SGHDT and CDR2 YYEEEE. The CDR3 loop spans 15 amino acids. The CDR3 loop reads CASSLASGGGDTQYF. Here the CDR3 DNA reads TGTGCCAGCAGCTTGGCTAGCGGGGGAGGAGATACGCAGTATTTT.